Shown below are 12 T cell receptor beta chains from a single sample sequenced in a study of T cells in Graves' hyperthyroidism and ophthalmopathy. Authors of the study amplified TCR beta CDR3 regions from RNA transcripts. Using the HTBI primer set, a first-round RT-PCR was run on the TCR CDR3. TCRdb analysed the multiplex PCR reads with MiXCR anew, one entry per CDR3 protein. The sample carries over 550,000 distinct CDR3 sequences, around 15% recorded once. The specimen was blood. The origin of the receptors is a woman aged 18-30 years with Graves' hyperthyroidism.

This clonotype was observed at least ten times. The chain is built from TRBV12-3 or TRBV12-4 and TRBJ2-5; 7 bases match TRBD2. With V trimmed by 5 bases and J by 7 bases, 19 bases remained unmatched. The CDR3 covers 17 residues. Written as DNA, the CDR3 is TGTGCCAGCAGTATCCCCACGCGGGAGCGGCTGGGGGTGACCCAGTACTTC. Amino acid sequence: CASSIPTRERLGVTQYF.

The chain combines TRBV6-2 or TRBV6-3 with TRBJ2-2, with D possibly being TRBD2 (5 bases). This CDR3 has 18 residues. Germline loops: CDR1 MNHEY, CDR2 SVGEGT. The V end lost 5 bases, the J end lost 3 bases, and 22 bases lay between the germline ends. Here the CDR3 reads CASSRSLLDLKYTGELFF. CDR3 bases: TGTGCCAGCAGTCGCTCCCTACTAGACCTCAAGTACACCGGGGAGCTGTTTTTT.

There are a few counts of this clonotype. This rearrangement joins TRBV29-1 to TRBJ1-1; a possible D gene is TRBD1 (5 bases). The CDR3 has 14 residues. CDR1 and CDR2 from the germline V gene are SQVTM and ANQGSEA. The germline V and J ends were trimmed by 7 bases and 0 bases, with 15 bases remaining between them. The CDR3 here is CSASQTDMNTEAFF. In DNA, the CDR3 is TGCAGCGCTTCACAGACAGATATGAACACTGAAGCTTTCTTT. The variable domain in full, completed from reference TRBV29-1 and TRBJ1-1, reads SAVISQKPSRDICQRGTSLTIQCQVDSQVTMMFWYRQQPGQSLTLIATANQGSEATYESGFVIDKFPISRPNLTFSTLTVSNMSPEDSSIYLCSASQTDMNTEAFFGQGTRLTVV.

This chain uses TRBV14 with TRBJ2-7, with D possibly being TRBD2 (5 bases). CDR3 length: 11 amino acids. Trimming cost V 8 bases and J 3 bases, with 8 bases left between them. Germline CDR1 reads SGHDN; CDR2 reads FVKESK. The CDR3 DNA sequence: TGTGCCAGCGGAGCGGACTACGAGCAGTACTTC. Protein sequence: CASGADYEQYF.

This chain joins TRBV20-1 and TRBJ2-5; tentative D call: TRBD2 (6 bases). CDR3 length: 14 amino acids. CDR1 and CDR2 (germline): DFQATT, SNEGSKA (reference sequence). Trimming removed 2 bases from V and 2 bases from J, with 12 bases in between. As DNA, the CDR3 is TGCAGTGCTAGACCGGGACTTTCACAAGAGACCCAGTACTTC. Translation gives CSARPGLSQETQYF.

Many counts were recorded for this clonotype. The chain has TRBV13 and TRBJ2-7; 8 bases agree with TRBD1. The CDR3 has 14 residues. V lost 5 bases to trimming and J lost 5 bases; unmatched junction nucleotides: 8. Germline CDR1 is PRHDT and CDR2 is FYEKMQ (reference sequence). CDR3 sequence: CASSPGGDLHEQYF. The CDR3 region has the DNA TGTGCCAGCAGCCCAGGGGGCGATCTACACGAGCAGTACTTC.

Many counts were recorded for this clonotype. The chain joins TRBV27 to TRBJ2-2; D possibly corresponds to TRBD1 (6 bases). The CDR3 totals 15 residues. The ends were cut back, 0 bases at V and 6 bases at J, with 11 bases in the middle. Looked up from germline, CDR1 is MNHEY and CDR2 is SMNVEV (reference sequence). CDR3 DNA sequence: TGTGCCAGCAGTTTATCCTTCAGGGGCCCCGGGGAGCTGTTTTTT. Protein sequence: CASSLSFRGPGELFF.

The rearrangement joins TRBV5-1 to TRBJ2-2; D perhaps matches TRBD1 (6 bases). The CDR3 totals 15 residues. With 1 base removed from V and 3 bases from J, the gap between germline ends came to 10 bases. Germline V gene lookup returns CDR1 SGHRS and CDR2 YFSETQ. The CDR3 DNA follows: TGCGCCAGCAGCTTGACAGGGATAGACACCGGGGAGCTGTTTTTT. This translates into CASSLTGIDTGELFF.

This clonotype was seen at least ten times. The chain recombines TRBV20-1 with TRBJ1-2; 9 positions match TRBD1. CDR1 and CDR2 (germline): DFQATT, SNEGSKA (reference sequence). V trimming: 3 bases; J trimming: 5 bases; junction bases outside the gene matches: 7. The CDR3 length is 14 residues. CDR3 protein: CSARGQGKGYGYTF. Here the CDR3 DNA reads TGCAGTGCTAGGGGACAGGGCAAAGGGTATGGCTACACCTTC.

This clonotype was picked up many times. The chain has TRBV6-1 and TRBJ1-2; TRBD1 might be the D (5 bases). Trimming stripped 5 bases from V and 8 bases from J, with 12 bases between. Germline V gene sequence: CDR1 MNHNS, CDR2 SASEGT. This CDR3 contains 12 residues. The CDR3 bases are TGTGCCAGCAGTTACGGTGCAGGGGGCTACACCTTC. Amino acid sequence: CASSYGAGGYTF.

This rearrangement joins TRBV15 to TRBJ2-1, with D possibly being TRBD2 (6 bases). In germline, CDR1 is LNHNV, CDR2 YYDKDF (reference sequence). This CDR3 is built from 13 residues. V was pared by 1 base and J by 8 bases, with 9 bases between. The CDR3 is CATSRVPGDEQFF. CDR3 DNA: TGTGCCACCAGCAGAGTCCCGGGGGATGAGCAGTTCTTC.

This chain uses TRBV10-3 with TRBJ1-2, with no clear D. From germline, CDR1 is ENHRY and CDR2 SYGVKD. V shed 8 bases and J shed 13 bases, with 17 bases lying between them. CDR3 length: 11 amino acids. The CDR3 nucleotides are TGTGCCATCGGCGGCGTAGTGGAGGCCACCTTC. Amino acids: CAIGGVVEATF.